Below are 20 T cell receptor beta chains sequenced from a single sample in a study of graft-versus-host responses after intestinal transplantation. Only in-frame clones appear in the TCRdb table, and some are missing; sequencing was by immunoSEQ multiplex PCR. The top ten hold roughly 6% of the sample, which has tens of thousands of clones, 91% seen once. The material sequenced was PBMCs, taken nearly 670 days after intestinal transplant. All receptors derive from a human patient who received an intestinal transplant, so some T cells may come from the graft donor.

V gene TRBV6-5 combines with J gene TRBJ1-2; maybe TRBD1 (6 bases). This CDR3 contains 13 residues. V was cut by 6 bases and J by 7 bases, with 15 bases left in between. In germline, CDR1 is MNHEY, CDR2 SVGAGI. This CDR3 is CASRPTGYSGYTF. The CDR3 region has the DNA TGTGCCAGCAGGCCCACAGGGTATTCTGGCTACACCTTC.

The rearrangement links TRBV18 to TRBJ2-7, with D tentatively TRBD1 or TRBD2 (5 bases each). Germline CDR1 reads KGHSH; CDR2 reads LQKENI. The V and J ends lost 4 bases and 0 bases respectively, with 16 bases between them. This CDR3 comprises 16 residues. CDR3 amino acids: CASSRTGTGSSYEQYF. CDR3 DNA sequence: TGTGCCAGCTCACGAACCGGGACGGGGAGCTCCTACGAGCAGTACTTC.

V is TRBV2 and J is TRBJ1-1, with 7 bases matching TRBD1. The CDR3 is 15 amino acids. Germline CDR1 SNHLY, CDR2 FYNNEI. Trimming took 6 bases from V and 2 from J; bases not matched to a gene: 9. The chain's CDR3 is CASRDATGANTEAFF. CDR3 bases: TGTGCCAGCAGAGACGCAACAGGGGCCAACACTGAAGCTTTCTTT.

This rearrangement joins TRBV9 to TRBJ2-2, with TRBD1 as a possible D gene (5 bases). This CDR3 spans 14 amino acids. The V and J ends lost 6 bases and 3 bases respectively, with 12 bases between them. Germline loops: CDR1 SGDLS, CDR2 YYNGEE. Written as DNA, the CDR3 is TGTGCCAGCACCCCAGGGTCCTACACCGGGGAGCTGTTTTTT. Translating gives CASTPGSYTGELFF.

CDR3 sequence reads: CASSMATGSYNSPLHF. The CDR3, as DNA: TGTGCCAGTAGTATGGCGACGGGCTCCTATAATTCACCCCTCCACTTT. This chain connects TRBV19 to TRBJ1-6; D is undetermined. Trimming pared 3 bases from V and 0 bases from J, leaving 9 bases between. Germline CDR1 LNHDA, CDR2 SQIVND (reference sequence). This CDR3 comprises 16 residues.

The V gene is TRBV6-6, the J gene TRBJ2-2; perhaps D is TRBD1 or TRBD2 (6 bases each). The V end was cut by 6 bases, the J end by 5 bases, with 13 bases between. The CDR3 spans 14 residues. Germline assignment: CDR1 MNHNY and CDR2 SVGAGI (reference sequence). The CDR3 nucleotides are TGTGCCAGCAGCAAGAAAGGGGGGACCGGGGAGCTGTTTTTT. This gives the protein CASSKKGGTGELFF.

The CDR3 loop reads CASTRNSHHPTDTQYF. The CDR3 nucleotides read TGTGCCAGCACCCGAAACTCACACCACCCCACAGATACGCAGTATTTT. The V and J genes are TRBV7-6 and TRBJ2-3, with no clear D. Germline V gene data show CDR1 as SGHVS and CDR2 as FNYEAQ. The CDR3 totals 16 residues. The V end lost 7 bases, the J end lost 2 bases, and 19 bases lay between the germline ends.

This rearrangement joins TRBV18 to TRBJ2-7; 7 nucleotides agree with TRBD2. Germline loops: CDR1 KGHSH, CDR2 LQKENI. The junction had 3 bases not matched to a gene; V was cut back by 6 bases and J by 1 base. The CDR3 has 13 amino acids. The CDR3 spells CASSGGISYEQYF. The DNA for the CDR3 is TGTGCCAGCTCGGGGGGGATTTCCTACGAGCAGTACTTC.

This clone was seen more than once but under ten times. The chain is built from TRBV27 and TRBJ2-3, with 10 bases identical to TRBD2. Germline CDR1 reads MNHEY; CDR2 reads SMNVEV (reference sequence). The ends lost 5 bases at V and 2 bases at J; junction bases unmatched: 7. This CDR3 has 16 residues. CDR3 amino acids: CASSALAGDFTDTQYF. The DNA for the CDR3 is TGTGCCAGCAGTGCGCTAGCGGGGGACTTCACAGATACGCAGTATTTT.

The chain links TRBV7-7 to TRBJ2-5; 13 positions agree with TRBD2. CDR3 length equals 16 residues. The germline V gene encodes CDR1 SSHAT and CDR2 FNYEAQ (reference sequence). Trimming cost V 1 base and J 1 base; bases outside gene matches: 0. The CDR3 DNA reads as TGTGCCAGCAGCTTAGGACTAGCGGGGGGCCAAGAGACCCAGTACTTC. It codes for CASSLGLAGGQETQYF.

This sequence joins TRBV19 and TRBJ2-7, with TRBD1 matching 8 bases. The ends lost 4 bases at V and 4 bases at J; junction bases unmatched: 6. In germline, CDR1 is LNHDA, CDR2 SQIVND (reference sequence). The CDR3 spans 14 residues. The CDR3 here is CASSTLGQGYEQYF. CDR3 nucleotide sequence: TGTGCCAGTAGTACCCTAGGACAGGGATACGAGCAGTACTTC.

This chain links TRBV4-1 with TRBJ1-2; the D gene is possibly TRBD1 (5 bases). The germline gives CDR1 MGHRA, CDR2 YSYEKL. The CDR3 is 17 amino acids. V shed 0 bases and J shed 6 bases, with 20 bases lying between them. The CDR3 spells CASSQDRIREALDGYTF. CDR3 coding DNA: TGCGCCAGCAGCCAAGATAGGATCAGGGAAGCTCTCGATGGCTACACCTTC.

The genes are TRBV6-5 and TRBJ2-7; TRBD2 aligns across 9 bases. V was clipped by 6 bases and J by 3 bases; unmatched bases: 9. There are 15 residues in the CDR3. The germline V gene encodes CDR1 MNHEY and CDR2 SVGAGI. CDR3 nucleotide sequence: TGTGCCAGCAGCCAAGGAGCGGGGGGTTACTACGAGCAGTACTTC. Translation: CASSQGAGGYYEQYF.

This chain links TRBV6-5 with TRBJ1-2; 7 positions agree with TRBD1. The CDR3 is 14 amino acids. V trimming: 2 bases; J trimming: 0 bases; junction bases outside the gene matches: 0. Per germline, CDR1 MNHEY and CDR2 SVGAGI. The CDR3 loop reads CASSYDRANYGYTF. The CDR3 DNA sequence: TGTGCCAGCAGTTACGACAGGGCTAACTATGGCTACACCTTC.

V usage is TRBV7-9 and J usage is TRBJ2-3, with D perhaps being TRBD1 or TRBD2 (6 bases each). Deletions cut 4 bases from V and 0 bases from J, with 20 bases between. The CDR3 spans 18 residues. Germline assignment: CDR1 SEHNR and CDR2 FQNEAQ (reference sequence). The CDR3 region is CASSSTELRGASTDTQYF. In DNA form, the CDR3 reads TGTGCCAGCAGCTCTACGGAACTAAGGGGGGCTAGCACAGATACGCAGTATTTT.

The V gene is TRBV6-5, the J gene TRBJ1-2; TRBD1 agrees at 9 bases. The CDR3 length is 15 residues. V gave up 5 bases and J gave up 8 bases; unmatched junction bases: 12. From germline, CDR1 is MNHEY and CDR2 SVGAGI. CDR3 residues: CASSPSGTGKGGYTF. The CDR3 DNA sequence: TGTGCCAGCAGTCCATCCGGGACAGGGAAGGGGGGCTACACCTTC.

This clone appeared a single time. This chain joins TRBV9 and TRBJ2-5; D tentatively fits TRBD1 or TRBD2 (5 bases each). This CDR3 has 13 amino acids. V was clipped by 4 bases and J by 1 base, with 8 bases between them. CDR1 and CDR2 (germline): SGDLS, YYNGEE. CDR3 protein: CASSQGPQETQYF. The CDR3 DNA follows: TGTGCCAGCAGCCAGGGACCCCAAGAGACCCAGTACTTC.

The CDR3 here is CASSPPEVWNTEAFF. The CDR3 nucleotides are TGTGCCAGCAGTCCCCCGGAGGTCTGGAACACTGAAGCTTTCTTT. The rearrangement links TRBV2 to TRBJ1-1; D remains ambiguous. CDR1 and CDR2 (germline): SNHLY, FYNNEI. Deletions cut 5 bases from V and 1 base from J, with 14 bases between. This CDR3 region has 15 residues.

This chain uses TRBV6-6 with TRBJ1-5; D is possibly TRBD1 (6 bases). Germline CDR1 reads MNHNY; CDR2 reads SVGAGI (reference sequence). V lost 6 bases to trimming and J lost 5 bases, with 11 bases between them. The CDR3 covers 13 residues. The CDR3: CASRTGLDQPQHF. In DNA form, the CDR3 reads TGTGCCAGCAGAACAGGGCTCGATCAGCCCCAGCATTTT.

The chain combines TRBV11-1 with TRBJ1-1; unclear D gene. The germline V gene encodes CDR1 SGHAT and CDR2 FQDESV (reference sequence). The CDR3 has 12 residues. V dropped 5 bases and J dropped 7 bases, with 11 bases sitting between them. Here the CDR3 DNA reads TGTGCCAGCAGCCTTAGGACGGTTGAAGCTTTCTTT. Translated: CASSLRTVEAFF. Full variable domain (outside the CDR3, taken from reference TRBV11-1 and TRBJ1-1): EAEVAQSPRYKITEKSQAVAFWCDPISGHATLYWYRQILGQGPELLVQFQDESVVDDSQLPKDRFSAERLKGVDSTLKIQPAELGDSAMYLCASSLRTVEAFFGQGTRLTVV.